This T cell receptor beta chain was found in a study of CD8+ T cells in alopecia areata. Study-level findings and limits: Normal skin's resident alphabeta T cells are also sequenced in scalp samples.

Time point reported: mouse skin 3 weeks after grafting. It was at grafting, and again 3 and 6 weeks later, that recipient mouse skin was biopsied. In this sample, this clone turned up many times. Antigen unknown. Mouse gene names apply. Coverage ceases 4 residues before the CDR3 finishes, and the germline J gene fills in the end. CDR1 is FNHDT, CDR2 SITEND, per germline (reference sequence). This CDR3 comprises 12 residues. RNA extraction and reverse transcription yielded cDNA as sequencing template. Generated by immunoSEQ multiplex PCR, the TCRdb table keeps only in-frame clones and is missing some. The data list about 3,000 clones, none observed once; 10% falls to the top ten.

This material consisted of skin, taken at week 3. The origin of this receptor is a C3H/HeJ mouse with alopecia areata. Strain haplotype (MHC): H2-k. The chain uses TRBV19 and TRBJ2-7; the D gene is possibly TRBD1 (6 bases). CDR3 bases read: TGTGCCAGCAGTATCGGGACATAT. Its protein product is CASSIGTY. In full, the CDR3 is CASSIGTYEQYF. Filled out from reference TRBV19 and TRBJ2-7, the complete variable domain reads GGIITQTPKFLIGQEGQKLTLKCQQNFNHDTMYWYRQDSGKGLRLIYYSITENDLQKGDLSEGYDASREKKSSFSLTVTSAQKNEMAVFLCASSIGTYEQYFGPGTRLTVL.